This TCR beta chain was obtained from a study of T cells after yellow fever vaccination. Study conclusions and caveats: There was a small share of clonotypes that showed up in both the CD4 and CD8 compartments. Post-booster samples contained most primary-vaccination clones (more than 95% CD4, approximately 88% CD8).

Trimming at V came to 5 bases and at J to 7 bases, leaving 13 bases not matched to a gene. Per the germline V gene, CDR1 is SGHTA and CDR2 is FQGNSA. This CDR3 contains 16 residues. Worth noting for this clonotype: Its specificity is not known.

UMIs were added to TCR cDNA along with a universal primer site when it was made by 5'RACE template switching. TCRdb reprocessed the 5' RACE reads via MiXCR and lists one record per CDR3 protein. This sample has 300,000 to 400,000 distinct CDR3 sequences, with 8.7% found just once. This clonotype originated in a man aged 18 to 29 who received the YFV17D yellow fever vaccine. The chain has TRBV7-2 and TRBJ2-1, with 8 nucleotides matching TRBD2. Source: PBMCs, taken on the day of the first yellow fever vaccination. The CDR3 is CASSPGGGALGNEQFF. The CDR3 region has the DNA TGTGCCAGCAGCCCCGGGGGGGGGGCGTTGGGTAATGAGCAGTTCTTC.